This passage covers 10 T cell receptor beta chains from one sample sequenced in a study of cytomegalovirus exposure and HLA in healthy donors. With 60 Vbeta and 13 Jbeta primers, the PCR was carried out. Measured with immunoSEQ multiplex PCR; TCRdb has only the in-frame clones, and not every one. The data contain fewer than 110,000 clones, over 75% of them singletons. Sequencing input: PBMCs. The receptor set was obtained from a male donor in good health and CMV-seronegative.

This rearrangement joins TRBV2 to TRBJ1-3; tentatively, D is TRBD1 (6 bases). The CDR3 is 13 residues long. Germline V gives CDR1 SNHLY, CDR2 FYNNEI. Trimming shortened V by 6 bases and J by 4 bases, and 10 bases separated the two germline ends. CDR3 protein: CASSYGQGNTIYF. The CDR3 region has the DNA TGTGCCAGCAGCTACGGACAGGGAAACACCATATATTTT.

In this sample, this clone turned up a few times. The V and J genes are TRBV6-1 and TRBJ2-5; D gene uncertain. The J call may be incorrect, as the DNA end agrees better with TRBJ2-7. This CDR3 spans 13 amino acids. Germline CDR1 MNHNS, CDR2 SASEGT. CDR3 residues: CASRMGSWPEQYF. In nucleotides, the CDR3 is TGTGCCAGCAGAATGGGCTCTTGGCCCGAGCAGTACTTC.

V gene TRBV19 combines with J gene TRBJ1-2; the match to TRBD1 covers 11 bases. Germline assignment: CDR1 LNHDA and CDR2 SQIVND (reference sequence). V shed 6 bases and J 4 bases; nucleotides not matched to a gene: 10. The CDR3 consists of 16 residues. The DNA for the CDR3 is TGTGCCAGTAGAGACCAACGGACAGGGGGCTTCTATGGCTACACCTTC. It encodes CASRDQRTGGFYGYTF.

In DNA form, the CDR3 reads TGCGCCAGCAGTGTAGGCAGGTTCTACGAGCAGTACTTC. It encodes CASSVGRFYEQYF. The genes are TRBV10-1 and TRBJ2-7, with D unresolved. The V gene lost 4 bases and the J gene lost 3 bases, with 10 bases spanning the gap. The CDR3 spans 13 residues. Germline lookup yields CDR1 WNHNN and CDR2 SYGVQD (reference sequence).

The CDR3 spells CASSQRYNEQFF. Written as DNA, the CDR3 is TGTGCCAGCAGTCAGAGGTACAATGAGCAGTTCTTC. This chain connects TRBV6-1 to TRBJ2-1; D not resolved. Trimming stripped 5 bases from V and 4 bases from J, with 6 bases between. Germline CDR1 and CDR2: MNHNS and SASEGT. This CDR3 spans 12 amino acids.

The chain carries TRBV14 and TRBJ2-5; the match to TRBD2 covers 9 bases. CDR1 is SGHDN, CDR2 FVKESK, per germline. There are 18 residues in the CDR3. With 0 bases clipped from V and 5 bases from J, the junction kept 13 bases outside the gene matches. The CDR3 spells CASSQEGSFGLATETQYF. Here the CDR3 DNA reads TGTGCCAGCAGCCAAGAAGGGTCCTTTGGACTAGCGACGGAGACCCAGTACTTC.

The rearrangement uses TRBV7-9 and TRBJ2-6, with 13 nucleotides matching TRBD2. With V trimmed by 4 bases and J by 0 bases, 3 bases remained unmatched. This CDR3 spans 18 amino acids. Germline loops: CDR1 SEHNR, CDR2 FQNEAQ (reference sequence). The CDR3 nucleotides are TGTGCCAGCAGCTCTGGGACTAGCGGGGTCTCTGGGGCCAACGTCCTGACTTTC. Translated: CASSSGTSGVSGANVLTF.

The CDR3 bases are TGTGCCAGCAGCCTACTGACCATAGTAGCGGGAGGGAAAGAGACCCAGTACTTC. Protein: CASSLLTIVAGGKETQYF. This sequence joins TRBV27 and TRBJ2-5, with TRBD2 identical over 11 bases. Unmatched junction bases numbered 15, after V lost 6 bases and J lost 3 bases. CDR1 and CDR2 (germline): MNHEY, SMNVEV (reference sequence). This CDR3 region has 18 residues.

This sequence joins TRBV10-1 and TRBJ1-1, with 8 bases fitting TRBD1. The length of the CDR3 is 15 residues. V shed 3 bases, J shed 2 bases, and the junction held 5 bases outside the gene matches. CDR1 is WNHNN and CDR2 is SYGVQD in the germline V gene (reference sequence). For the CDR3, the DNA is TGCGCCAGCAGTGACCCGGGACAGGTAAACACTGAAGCTTTCTTT. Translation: CASSDPGQVNTEAFF.

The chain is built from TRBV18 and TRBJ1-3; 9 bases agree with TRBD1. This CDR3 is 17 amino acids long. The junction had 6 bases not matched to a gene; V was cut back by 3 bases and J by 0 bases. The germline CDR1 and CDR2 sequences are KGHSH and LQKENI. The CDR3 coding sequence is TGTGCCAGCTCACCCACCTTGACAGGGGGCTCTGGAAACACCATATATTTT. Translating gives CASSPTLTGGSGNTIYF.